This T cell receptor (beta chain) appears in the sequencing data of a study of blood T cell repertoires in COVID-19. Across the whole study: Samples representing acute and convalescent COVID-19 were sourced from the United States, Italy and Spain. Sample material is recorded as cDNA or gDNA derived from T cells, B-cell-depleted T cells, or PBMCs.

V shed 8 bases and J shed 2 bases, with 16 bases lying between them. The CDR3 is 14 residues long. Germline V gene lookup returns CDR1 MDHEN and CDR2 SYDVKM. In the original processing: Nucleated cell number was recorded as an estimate derived from reference gene primer amplification. TCRdb's copy holds only in-frame clones and misses some; the assay was immunoSEQ multiplex PCR. V, J and clone size derive from that table, while D and trimming were established from the DNA sequence. The sample yields 150,000 to 200,000 clones, more than 85% seen once. The sample consisted of peripheral blood. The sequence came from a man aged 70 or older with active or convalescent COVID-19. The rearrangement links TRBV28 to TRBJ2-7; D is possibly TRBD1 (6 bases). This CDR3 is CASLFRGPPYEQYF. The CDR3 coding sequence is TGTGCCAGCTTATTCAGGGGCCCTCCCTACGAGCAGTACTTC.